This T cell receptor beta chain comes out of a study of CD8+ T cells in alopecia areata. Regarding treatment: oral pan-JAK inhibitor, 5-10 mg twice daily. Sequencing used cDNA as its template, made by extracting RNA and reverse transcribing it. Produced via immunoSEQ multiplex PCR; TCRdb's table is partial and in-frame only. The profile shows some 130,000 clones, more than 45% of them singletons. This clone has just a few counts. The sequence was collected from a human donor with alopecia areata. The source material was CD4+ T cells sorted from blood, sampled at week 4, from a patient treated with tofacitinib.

CDR3 amino acids: CASSSRAGAWTEAFF. CDR3 coding DNA: TGTGCCAGCAGCTCCCGAGCAGGGGCTTGGACTGAAGCTTTCTTT. The V call is TRBV7-9, the J call TRBJ1-1, with TRBD1 as a possible D gene (6 bases). CDR1 SEHNR and CDR2 FQNEAQ come from the germline V gene (reference sequence). This CDR3 is 15 amino acids long. V was shortened by 4 bases and J by 5 bases, with 17 bases between the two germline ends.